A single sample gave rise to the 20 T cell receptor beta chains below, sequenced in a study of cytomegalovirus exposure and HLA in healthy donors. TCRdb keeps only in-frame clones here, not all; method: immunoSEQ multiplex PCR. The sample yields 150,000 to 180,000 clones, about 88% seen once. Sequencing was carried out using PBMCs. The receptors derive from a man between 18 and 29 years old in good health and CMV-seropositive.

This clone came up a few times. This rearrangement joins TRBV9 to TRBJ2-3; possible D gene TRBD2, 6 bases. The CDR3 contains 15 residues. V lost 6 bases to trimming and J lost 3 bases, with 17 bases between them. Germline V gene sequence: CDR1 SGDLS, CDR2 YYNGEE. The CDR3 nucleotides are TGTGCCAGCACCCCTGAGGACGGGAGTACAGATACGCAGTATTTT. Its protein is CASTPEDGSTDTQYF.

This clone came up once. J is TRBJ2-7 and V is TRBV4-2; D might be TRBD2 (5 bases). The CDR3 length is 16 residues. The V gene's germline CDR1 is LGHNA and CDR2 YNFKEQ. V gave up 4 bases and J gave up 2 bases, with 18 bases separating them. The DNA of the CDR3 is TGTGCCAGCAGCCGACTTGGGGAGAGTACGCCCTACGAGCAGTACTTC. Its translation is CASSRLGESTPYEQYF.

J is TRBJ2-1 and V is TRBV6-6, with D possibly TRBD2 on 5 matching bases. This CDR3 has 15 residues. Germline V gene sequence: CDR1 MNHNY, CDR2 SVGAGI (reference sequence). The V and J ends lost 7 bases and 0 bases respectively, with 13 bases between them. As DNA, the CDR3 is TGTGCCAGCACCCAGTCGGGATACTCCTACAATGAGCAGTTCTTC. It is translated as CASTQSGYSYNEQFF.

The CDR3 bases are TGTGCCAGCAGTTACCGCAGGGGGCGCGCTGAAGCTTTCTTT. Its protein is CASSYRRGRAEAFF. The V and J genes are TRBV6-5 and TRBJ1-1; 8 bases fit TRBD1. This CDR3 contains 14 residues. With V trimmed by 2 bases and J by 6 bases, 5 bases remained unmatched. CDR1 is MNHEY, CDR2 SVGAGI, per germline.

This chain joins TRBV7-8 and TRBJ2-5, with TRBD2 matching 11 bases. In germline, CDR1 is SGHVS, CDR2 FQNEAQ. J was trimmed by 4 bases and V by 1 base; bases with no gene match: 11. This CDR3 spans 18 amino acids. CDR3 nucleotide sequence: TGTGCCAGCAGCTTAGGGTCGGCTAGCGGGAGGAGGGGAGAGACCCAGTACTTC. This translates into CASSLGSASGRRGETQYF.

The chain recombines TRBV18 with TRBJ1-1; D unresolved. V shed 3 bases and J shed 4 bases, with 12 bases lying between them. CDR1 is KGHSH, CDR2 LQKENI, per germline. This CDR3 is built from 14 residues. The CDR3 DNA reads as TGTGCCAGCTCACCGCGAGAGGGAGGCACTGAAGCTTTCTTT. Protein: CASSPREGGTEAFF.

The CDR3 coding sequence is TGCGCCAGCAGCCCCGACATAAACCAAGAGACCCAGTACTTC. Its protein is CASSPDINQETQYF. The chain recombines TRBV5-1 with TRBJ2-5; D is uncertain. There are 14 residues in the CDR3. The V end was cut by 4 bases, the J end by 0 bases, with 10 bases between. Germline assignment: CDR1 SGHRS and CDR2 YFSETQ. Filled out from reference TRBV5-1 and TRBJ2-5, the complete variable domain reads KAGVTQTPRYLIKTRGQQVTLSCSPISGHRSVSWYQQTPGQGLQFLFEYFSETQRNKGNFPGRFSGRQFSNSRSEMNVSTLELGDSALYLCASSPDINQETQYFGPGTRLLVL.

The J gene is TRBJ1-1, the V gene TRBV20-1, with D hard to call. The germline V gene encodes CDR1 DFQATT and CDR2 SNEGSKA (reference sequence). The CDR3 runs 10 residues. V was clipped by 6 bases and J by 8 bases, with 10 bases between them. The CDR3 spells CSAAKIEAFF. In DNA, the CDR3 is TGCAGTGCCGCTAAGATAGAAGCTTTCTTT.

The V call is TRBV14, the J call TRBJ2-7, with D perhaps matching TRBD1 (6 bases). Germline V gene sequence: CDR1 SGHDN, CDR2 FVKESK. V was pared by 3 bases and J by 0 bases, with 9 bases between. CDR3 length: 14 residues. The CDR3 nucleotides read TGTGCCAGCAGCCACCAGGGGAGCTCCTACGAGCAGTACTTC. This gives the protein CASSHQGSSYEQYF.

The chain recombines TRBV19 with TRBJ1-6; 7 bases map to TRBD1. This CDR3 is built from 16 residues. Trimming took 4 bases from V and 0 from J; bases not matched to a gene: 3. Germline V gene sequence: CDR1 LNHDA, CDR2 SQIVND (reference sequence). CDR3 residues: CASSTTGISYNSPLHF. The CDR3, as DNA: TGTGCCAGTAGTACGACAGGGATCTCCTATAATTCACCCCTCCACTTT.

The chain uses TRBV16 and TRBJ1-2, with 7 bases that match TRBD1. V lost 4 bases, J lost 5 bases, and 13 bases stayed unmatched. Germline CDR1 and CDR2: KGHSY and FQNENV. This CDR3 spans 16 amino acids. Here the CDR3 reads CASSLAPGQTIYGYTF. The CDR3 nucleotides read TGTGCCAGCAGCCTCGCCCCGGGACAGACGATTTATGGCTACACCTTC.

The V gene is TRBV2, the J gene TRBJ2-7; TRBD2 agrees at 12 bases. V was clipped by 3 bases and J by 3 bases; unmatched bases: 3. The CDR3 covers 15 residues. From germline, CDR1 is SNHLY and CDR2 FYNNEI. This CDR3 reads CASSERTSGIYEQYF. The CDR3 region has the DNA TGTGCCAGCAGTGAGAGGACTAGCGGGATCTACGAGCAGTACTTC.

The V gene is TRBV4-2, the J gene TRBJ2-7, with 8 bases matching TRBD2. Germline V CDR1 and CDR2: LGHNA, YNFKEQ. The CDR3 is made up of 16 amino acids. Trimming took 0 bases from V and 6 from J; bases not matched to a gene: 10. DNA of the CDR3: TGTGCCAGCAGCCAAGATCGACGGGGTAGCGGGATCGAGCAGTACTTC. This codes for CASSQDRRGSGIEQYF.

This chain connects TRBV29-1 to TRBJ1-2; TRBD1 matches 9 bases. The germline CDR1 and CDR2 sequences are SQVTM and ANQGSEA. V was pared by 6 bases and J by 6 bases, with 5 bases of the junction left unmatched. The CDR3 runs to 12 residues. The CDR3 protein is CSVLTGGDGYTF. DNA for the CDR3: TGCAGCGTCCTTACAGGGGGCGATGGCTACACCTTC.

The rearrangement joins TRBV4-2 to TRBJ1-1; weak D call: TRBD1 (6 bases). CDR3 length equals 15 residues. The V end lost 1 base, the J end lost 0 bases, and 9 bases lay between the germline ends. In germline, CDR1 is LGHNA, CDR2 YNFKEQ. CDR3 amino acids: CASSQAQGMNTEAFF. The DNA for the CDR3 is TGTGCCAGCAGCCAAGCTCAGGGGATGAACACTGAAGCTTTCTTT.

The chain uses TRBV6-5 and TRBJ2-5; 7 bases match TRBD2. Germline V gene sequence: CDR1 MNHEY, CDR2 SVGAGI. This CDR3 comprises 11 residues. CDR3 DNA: TGTGCGGGGGGGATGGGAGAGACCCAGTACTTC. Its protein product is CAGGMGETQYF.

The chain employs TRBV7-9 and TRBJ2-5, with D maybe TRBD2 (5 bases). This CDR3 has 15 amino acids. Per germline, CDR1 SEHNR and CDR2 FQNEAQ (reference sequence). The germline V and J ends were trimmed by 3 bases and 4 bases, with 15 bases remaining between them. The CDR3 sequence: CASSLAGGRGETQYF. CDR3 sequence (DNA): TGTGCCAGCAGCTTGGCGGGCGGACGAGGAGAGACCCAGTACTTC.

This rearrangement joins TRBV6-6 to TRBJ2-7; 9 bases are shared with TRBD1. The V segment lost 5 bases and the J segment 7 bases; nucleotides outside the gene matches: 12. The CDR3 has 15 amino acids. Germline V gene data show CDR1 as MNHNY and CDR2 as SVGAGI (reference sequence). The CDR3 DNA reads TGTGCCAGCAGTATCCCCACAGGGGGCGGCCAAGAGCAGTACTTC. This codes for CASSIPTGGGQEQYF.

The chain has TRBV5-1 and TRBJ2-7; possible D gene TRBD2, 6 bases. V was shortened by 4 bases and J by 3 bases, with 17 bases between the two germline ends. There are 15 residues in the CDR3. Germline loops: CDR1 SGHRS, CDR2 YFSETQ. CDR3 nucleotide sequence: TGCGCCAGCAGCGGGGAATCTAGCGCCAACTACGAGCAGTACTTC. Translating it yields CASSGESSANYEQYF.

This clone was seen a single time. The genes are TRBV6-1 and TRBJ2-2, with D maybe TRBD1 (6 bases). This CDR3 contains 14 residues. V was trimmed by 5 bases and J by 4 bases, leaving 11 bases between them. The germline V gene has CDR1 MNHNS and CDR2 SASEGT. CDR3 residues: CASSRRDITGELFF. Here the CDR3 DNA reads TGTGCCAGCAGTCGTCGGGACATCACCGGGGAGCTGTTTTTT.